Listed below are T cell receptor beta chains from one sample, sequenced in a study of long-term antiretroviral therapy in people with HIV. The method was immunoSEQ multiplex PCR; TCRdb's version includes in-frame clones alone and lacks a portion of them. The sample carries about 30,000 clones, about 94% recorded once. The sequencing used unsorted PBMCs, collected just over 7.2 years after starting antiretroviral therapy. Every receptor here comes from a man aged 50 to 60 with HIV. The CDR3 runs from the conserved cysteine through the conserved F or W. The D gene is left open where the match is weak. Clone size appears in some rows only: once, few, many, or a class for an expanded clone.

v_call	clone_size	d_call	j_call	cdr3_aa	cdr3_nt
TRBV27	-	-	TRBJ1-2	CASRFTGSYGYTF	TGTGCCAGCAGATTCACAGGGAGCTATGGCTACACCTTC
TRBV4-3	once	-	TRBJ2-2	CASTETGGTGELFF	TGCGCCAGCACTGAGACAGGAGGCACCGGGGAGCTGTTTTTT
TRBV7-8	-	TRBD2	TRBJ2-3	CASTPLAGAPADTQYF	TGTGCCAGCACTCCCTTAGCGGGGGCCCCGGCAGATACGCAGTATTTT
TRBV15	-	TRBD2	TRBJ2-7	CATSSGRLAGGYYEQYF	TGTGCCACCAGCAGTGGGAGGCTAGCGGGGGGATACTACGAGCAGTACTTC
TRBV18	-	TRBD1	TRBJ1-2	CASSPRDREIHYGYTF	TGTGCCAGCTCACCCCGGGACAGGGAGATTCACTATGGCTACACCTTC
TRBV7-2	-	-	TRBJ2-2	CASSLAGRGANTGELFF	TGTGCCAGCAGCTTAGCGGGTCGGGGGGCCAACACCGGGGAGCTGTTTTTT
TRBV5-5	-	-	TRBJ2-7	CASGLGGNSYEQYF	TGTGCCAGCGGACTTGGGGGGAACTCCTACGAGCAGTACTTC
TRBV7-2	once	-	TRBJ2-7	CASSLGPYYEQYF	TGTGCCAGCAGCCTTGGGCCCTACTACGAGCAGTACTTC
TRBV7-2	-	-	TRBJ2-6	CASSLVTGTGANVLTF	TGTGCCAGCAGCTTAGTCACAGGGACTGGGGCCAACGTCCTGACTTTC
TRBV6-5	-	TRBD2	TRBJ2-7	CASSHGGGAYEQYF	TGTGCCAGCAGCCACGGGGGAGGGGCCTACGAGCAGTACTTC
TRBV7-6	-	-	TRBJ2-1	CASSLNRDEQFF	TGTGCCAGCAGCTTAAATAGGGATGAGCAGTTCTTC
TRBV28	-	-	TRBJ2-1	CASSLMGREQFF	TGTGCCAGCAGTTTAATGGGCAGGGAGCAGTTCTTC
TRBV6-1	-	-	TRBJ1-5	CATNRPGQPQHF	TGTGCCACCAATCGACCCGGTCAGCCCCAGCATTTT
TRBV4-1	-	TRBD2	TRBJ2-2	CASSQARTSTGELFF	TGCGCCAGCAGCCAAGCTCGGACTAGCACCGGGGAGCTGTTTTTT
TRBV6-5	-	TRBD2	TRBJ2-7	CASSYRGGSYEQYF	TGTGCCAGCAGTTACAGGGGCGGGAGTTACGAGCAGTACTTC
TRBV19	-	TRBD1	TRBJ1-1	CASSTRTGGRTEAFF	TGTGCCAGTAGTACCCGGACAGGGGGGCGGACTGAAGCTTTCTTT
TRBV4-2	-	TRBD2	TRBJ2-3	CASSQDRVMGRGGPDTQYF	TGTGCCAGCAGCCAAGATCGCGTAATGGGGCGGGGGGGCCCAGATACGCAGTATTTT
TRBV19	once	-	TRBJ2-5	CASSIGQQETQYF	TGTGCCAGTAGTATTGGACAGCAAGAGACCCAGTACTTC
TRBV27	-	TRBD1	TRBJ2-1	CASSSYRGHNEQFF	TGTGCCAGCAGTTCCTACAGGGGGCATAATGAGCAGTTCTTC
TRBV15	-	-	TRBJ2-5	CATSRGQTGNAGAQYF	TGTGCCACCAGCAGAGGCCAGACAGGGAACGCGGGGGCCCAGTACTTC
TRBV27	-	TRBD1	TRBJ1-1	CASRPRDRGAAEAFF	TGTGCCAGCAGGCCCCGGGACAGGGGGGCCGCTGAAGCTTTCTTT
TRBV6-5	-	TRBD1	TRBJ2-3	CASSYRDRDTDTQYF	TGTGCCAGCAGTTATAGAGACAGGGACACAGATACGCAGTATTTT